These 32 T cell receptor beta chains share one sample of origin, sequenced in a study of CD8+ T cells in alopecia areata. Indicated treatment: oral pan-JAK inhibitor, 5-10 mg twice daily. The sequencing template was cDNA reverse transcribed from extracted RNA. Clones were read by immunoSEQ multiplex PCR, and TCRdb kept only the in-frame ones, dropping some. This sample has a few hundred thousand clones, with approximately 60% found just once. Sequencing was performed on CD4+ T cells sorted from blood, taken at roughly week 53, from a patient treated with tofacitinib. These receptors were taken from a human donor with alopecia areata.

In this sample, this clone turned up a few times. This CDR3 reads CATSTRMTAPNTEAFF. As DNA, the CDR3 is TGTGCCACCAGCACAAGAATGACGGCGCCGAACACTGAAGCTTTCTTT. The chain uses TRBV15 and TRBJ1-1; D is ambiguous. Germline lookup yields CDR1 LNHNV and CDR2 YYDKDF (reference sequence). The CDR3 contains 16 residues. V lost 4 bases and J lost 1, with 16 bases in between.

CDR3 protein: CASSQGGQLITGELFF. As DNA, the CDR3 is TGCGCCAGCAGCCAAGGGGGACAGCTGATCACCGGGGAGCTGTTTTTT. The chain uses TRBV4-1 and TRBJ2-2; 7 bases match TRBD1. The CDR3 covers 16 residues. J was trimmed by 4 bases and V by 1 base; bases with no gene match: 6. Germline V gene lookup returns CDR1 MGHRA and CDR2 YSYEKL.

The chain uses TRBV29-1 and TRBJ1-2; the D is unclear. Germline values: CDR1 SQVTM, CDR2 ANQGSEA. The ends were cut back, 4 bases at V and 0 bases at J, with 6 bases in the middle. This CDR3 is built from 12 residues. CDR3 in DNA: TGCAGCGTTGCCGGGACTAACTATGGCTACACCTTC. Residues: CSVAGTNYGYTF. The full variable domain, completed using reference TRBV29-1 and TRBJ1-2, is SAVISQKPSRDICQRGTSLTIQCQVDSQVTMMFWYRQQPGQSLTLIATANQGSEATYESGFVIDKFPISRPNLTFSTLTVSNMSPEDSSIYLCSVAGTNYGYTFGSGTRLTVV.

This clone was found many times. The chain links TRBV6-6 to TRBJ2-2; TRBD1 matches 8 bases. Trimming cost V 9 bases and J 6 bases; bases outside gene matches: 9. Germline CDR1 MNHNY, CDR2 SVGAGI (reference sequence). The length of the CDR3 is 14 residues. CDR3 amino acids: CASRTGWTAGELFF. The CDR3 DNA sequence: TGTGCCAGTCGGACAGGGTGGACCGCCGGGGAGCTGTTTTTT.

The rearrangement joins TRBV15 to TRBJ1-4, with 9 positions matching TRBD1. The J segment lost 6 bases and the V segment lost 3 bases, leaving 5 bases of the junction unmatched. Looked up from germline, CDR1 is LNHNV and CDR2 is YYDKDF (reference sequence). CDR3 length: 15 amino acids. The CDR3 region has the DNA TGTGCCACCAGCAGGGACAGGGGATGGGATGAAAAACTGTTTTTT. Its protein is CATSRDRGWDEKLFF.

With regard to this clone: A read error may account for a junction end that differs from germline. This chain links TRBV6-1 with TRBJ2-1; D is unresolved. Germline CDR1 reads MNHNS; CDR2 reads SASEGT. This CDR3 is 11 amino acids long. CDR3 amino acids: CASSDLVYRIF. The CDR3 DNA follows: TGTGCCAGCAGTGATTTAGTCTACAGAATCTTC.

In this sample, this clone turned up a few times. Other nucleotide sequences from this sample produce the same CDR3. This sequence joins TRBV19 and TRBJ2-7; 7 positions match TRBD1. V was clipped by 5 bases and J by 2 bases; unmatched bases: 6. Germline loops: CDR1 LNHDA, CDR2 SQIVND (reference sequence). The CDR3 consists of 14 residues. The CDR3 region is CASSSPGQTYEQYF. CDR3 sequence (DNA): TGTGCCAGTAGTTCGCCGGGACAGACCTACGAGCAGTACTTC.

The chain is built from TRBV5-1 and TRBJ1-2; the D gene is possibly TRBD1 (5 bases). Trimming removed 0 bases from V and 6 bases from J, with 15 bases in between. The CDR3 consists of 15 residues. Germline V gives CDR1 SGHRS, CDR2 YFSETQ. The CDR3, as DNA: TGCGCCAGCAGCTTGGCCGAGGCAGGGAGAGATGGCTACACCTTC. Translating it yields CASSLAEAGRDGYTF.

A word on this clone: Just one base apart from a much larger clone, this may be a read error. The chain employs TRBV5-1 and TRBJ2-2; D gene uncertain. Germline assignment: CDR1 SGHRS and CDR2 YFSETQ. V was shortened by 2 bases and J by 3 bases, with 2 bases between the two germline ends. This CDR3 contains 12 residues. The CDR3 is CASSLYTGELFF. The CDR3 nucleotides read TGCGCCAGCAGCTTATACACCGGGGAGCTGTTTTTT.

CDR3 in amino acids: CASSRPHRSSYNEQFF. CDR3 DNA sequence: TGTGCCAGCAGTAGACCTCACAGAAGCTCCTACAATGAGCAGTTCTTC. The J gene is TRBJ2-1, the V gene TRBV27; D remains ambiguous. V shed 5 bases and J shed 0 bases, with 14 bases lying between them. This CDR3 spans 16 amino acids. Germline V gene lookup returns CDR1 MNHEY and CDR2 SMNVEV (reference sequence).

This rearrangement joins TRBV9 to TRBJ2-7; maybe TRBD2 (5 bases). Per germline, CDR1 SGDLS and CDR2 YYNGEE. The CDR3 is made up of 14 amino acids. V lost 0 bases, J lost 6 bases, and 13 bases lay in between. In nucleotides, the CDR3 is TGTGCCAGCAGCGTAGCACTATACGAGGGCGAGCAGTACTTC. Protein product: CASSVALYEGEQYF.

The rearrangement links TRBV19 to TRBJ2-7; D uncertain. The CDR3 runs to 12 residues. Germline CDR1 reads LNHDA; CDR2 reads SQIVND (reference sequence). The V gene lost 3 bases and the J gene lost 4 bases, with 7 bases spanning the gap. The CDR3: CASSMGGYEQYF. CDR3 sequence (DNA): TGTGCCAGTAGTATGGGTGGATACGAGCAGTACTTC.

V gene TRBV30 combines with J gene TRBJ2-3; D gene ambiguous. This CDR3 spans 12 amino acids. Germline V gives CDR1 GTSNPN, CDR2 SVGIG (reference sequence). V dropped 1 base and J dropped 0 bases, with 2 bases sitting between them. CDR3 in DNA: TGTGCCTGGAGTGAGAGCACAGATACGCAGTATTTT. It yields the protein CAWSESTDTQYF.

This clone was recorded a few times. This chain connects TRBV30 to TRBJ2-5, with D tentatively TRBD1 (5 bases). The germline CDR1 and CDR2 sequences are GTSNPN and SVGIG (reference sequence). This CDR3 spans 15 amino acids. Deletions cut 0 bases from V and 2 bases from J, with 13 bases between. CDR3 coding DNA: TGTGCCTGGAGTGTCTTTGGGTCAGGGCAAGAGACCCAGTACTTC. This encodes CAWSVFGSGQETQYF.

The chain links TRBV12-5 to TRBJ1-1, with D tentatively TRBD1 (6 bases). The germline CDR1 and CDR2 sequences are LGHNT and FRNRAP. The ends were cut back, 2 bases at V and 2 bases at J, with 12 bases in the middle. This CDR3 has 15 amino acids. This chain's CDR3 is CASGLWGHKNTEAFF. The DNA of the CDR3 is TGTGCTAGTGGTTTGTGGGGACATAAAAACACTGAAGCTTTCTTT.

This sequence joins TRBV11-2 and TRBJ2-5, with 7 bases that match TRBD1. The V gene end was trimmed by 5 bases and the J gene end by 3 bases; junction bases not matched to a gene: 6. CDR1 and CDR2 from the germline V gene are SGHAT and FQNNGV. The CDR3 has 14 amino acids. CDR3: CASSPNRGKETQYF. The CDR3 coding sequence is TGTGCCAGCAGCCCCAACAGGGGTAAAGAGACCCAGTACTTC. The whole variable domain, filled in from reference TRBV11-2 and TRBJ2-5, reads EAGVAQSPRYKIIEKRQSVAFWCNPISGHATLYWYQQILGQGPKLLIQFQNNGVVDDSQLPKDRFSAERLKGVDSTLKIQPAKLEDSAVYLCASSPNRGKETQYFGPGTRLLVL.

The V call is TRBV19, the J call TRBJ1-2, with D unclear. V lost 5 bases and J lost 0, with 10 bases in between. Germline V gene data show CDR1 as LNHDA and CDR2 as SQIVND (reference sequence). The CDR3 is made up of 14 amino acids. CDR3 loop: CASSAGDTNYGYTF. The CDR3, as DNA: TGTGCCAGTAGTGCTGGTGATACTAACTATGGCTACACCTTC.

This rearrangement joins TRBV7-2 to TRBJ1-6; possibly TRBD1 for D (5 bases). V was trimmed by 1 base and J by 10 bases, leaving 14 bases between them. Germline V lookup: CDR1 SGHTA, CDR2 FQGNSA. CDR3 length: 15 amino acids. CDR3 residues: CASSLGFRGRSPLHF. The CDR3 DNA is TGTGCCAGCAGCTTAGGGTTCCGGGGGAGATCACCCCTCCACTTT.

The chain joins TRBV5-1 to TRBJ2-3; TRBD2 might be the D (6 bases). CDR1 and CDR2 (germline): SGHRS, YFSETQ. V shed 0 bases and J shed 1 base, with 6 bases lying between them. The CDR3 spans 14 residues. CDR3 region: CASSLASGTDTQYF. Here the CDR3 DNA reads TGCGCCAGCAGCTTGGCTAGCGGCACAGATACGCAGTATTTT.

This clone was observed a few times. The CDR3 is CASRRGLAKNIQYF. The CDR3 region has the DNA TGTGCCAGCAGGAGGGGGTTAGCCAAAAACATTCAGTACTTC. V usage is TRBV2 and J usage is TRBJ2-4, with D perhaps matching TRBD1 (6 bases). Germline assignment: CDR1 SNHLY and CDR2 FYNNEI. The ends were cut back, 6 bases at V and 0 bases at J, with 9 bases in the middle. The CDR3 covers 14 residues.

V and J are TRBV30 and TRBJ1-5; D gene uncertain. The CDR3 length is 13 residues. Trimming took 6 bases from V and 3 from J, leaving 12 bases between them. Germline CDR1 and CDR2: GTSNPN and SVGIG (reference sequence). CDR3 DNA: TGTGCCTGCTCAGACGGGAACAATCAGCCCCAGCATTTT. Translated, it gives CACSDGNNQPQHF.

The chain employs TRBV19 and TRBJ1-1; no reliable D call. The germline CDR1 and CDR2 sequences are LNHDA and SQIVND (reference sequence). The CDR3 totals 14 residues. The ends were cut back, 1 base at V and 0 bases at J, with 6 bases in the middle. The CDR3 bases are TGTGCCAGTAGTATAGTTAAGATGAACACTGAAGCTTTCTTT. Amino acid sequence: CASSIVKMNTEAFF.

This clone was seen only a few times. J is TRBJ2-3 and V is TRBV10-3, with TRBD1 matching 9 bases. The CDR3 runs to 14 residues. J was trimmed by 1 base and V by 4 bases; bases with no gene match: 0. Germline V CDR1 and CDR2: ENHRY, SYGVKD. Here the CDR3 DNA reads TGTGCCATCAGTGGGGACAGGGGCACAGATACGCAGTATTTT. This translates into CAISGDRGTDTQYF.

V gene TRBV18 combines with J gene TRBJ1-2; the D is unclear. From germline, CDR1 is KGHSH and CDR2 LQKENI. The germline V and J ends were trimmed by 4 bases and 5 bases, with 5 bases remaining between them. The CDR3 totals 11 residues. Written as DNA, the CDR3 is TGTGCCAGCTCACAGGGTTATGGCTACACCTTC. Translation gives CASSQGYGYTF.

The chain links TRBV7-3 to TRBJ1-6; 10 bases map to TRBD1. Germline loops: CDR1 SGHTA, CDR2 FQGTGA. V lost 5 bases and J lost 8; bases outside the gene matches: 6. The CDR3 sequence is 15 residues long. In nucleotides, the CDR3 is TGTGCCAGCAGCCGCACAGGGACAGGGGATTCACCCCTCCACTTT. Translating it yields CASSRTGTGDSPLHF. Full variable domain (missing parts from reference TRBV7-3 and TRBJ1-6): GAGVSQTPSNKVTEKGKYVELRCDPISGHTALYWYRQSLGQGPEFLIYFQGTGAADDSGLPNDRFFAVRPEGSVSTLKIQRTERGDSAVYLCASSRTGTGDSPLHFGNGTRLTVT.

This clone came up once. The chain carries TRBV25-1 and TRBJ1-5; tentative D call: TRBD1 (6 bases). The CDR3 runs 15 residues. V lost 3 bases to trimming and J lost 2 bases, with 11 bases between them. The V gene's germline CDR1 is MGHDK and CDR2 SYGVNS. The CDR3 sequence is CASSESGGGNQPQHF. Written as DNA, the CDR3 is TGTGCCAGCAGTGAGTCTGGGGGCGGCAATCAGCCCCAGCATTTT.

This sequence joins TRBV10-2 and TRBJ1-1; tentative D call: TRBD1 (5 bases). V lost 6 bases and J lost 4, with 18 bases in between. This CDR3 is 15 amino acids long. Germline V gene data show CDR1 as WSHSY and CDR2 as SAAADI. This CDR3 is CASRPDQGGVTEAFF. DNA of the CDR3: TGCGCCAGCAGGCCGGATCAGGGAGGGGTCACTGAAGCTTTCTTT.

V and J are TRBV9 and TRBJ2-3; D uncertain. The germline gives CDR1 SGDLS, CDR2 YYNGEE. Trimming took 3 bases from V and 0 from J, leaving 17 bases between them. CDR3 size: 17 residues. CDR3 protein: CASSGGFGGPSTDTQYF. CDR3 DNA sequence: TGTGCCAGCAGCGGAGGATTTGGTGGGCCCAGCACAGATACGCAGTATTTT.

Comment on this clone: A junction boundary mismatches the germline segment, possibly from a read error. This sample includes further DNA sequences coding for the same CDR3. The rearrangement uses TRBV4-1 and TRBJ2-3; possible D gene TRBD1, 6 bases. The germline gives CDR1 MGHRA, CDR2 YSYEKL. The CDR3 is 12 residues long. Here the CDR3 reads CASSQTGDTQYF. The CDR3 DNA is TGTGCCAGCAGCCAAACAGGGGATACGCAGTATTTT.

The chain combines TRBV29-1 with TRBJ1-2; D is possibly TRBD1 (6 bases). Germline lookup yields CDR1 SQVTM and CDR2 ANQGSEA. CDR3 length: 12 residues. The V and J ends lost 5 bases and 5 bases respectively, with 12 bases between them. This CDR3 reads CSVPWTEYGYTF. CDR3 in DNA: TGCAGCGTTCCTTGGACAGAGTATGGCTACACCTTC.

This chain uses TRBV5-1 with TRBJ2-3; D gene ambiguous. V was trimmed by 0 bases and J by 0 bases, leaving 11 bases between them. The CDR3 totals 16 residues. Germline CDR1 reads SGHRS; CDR2 reads YFSETQ. In DNA form, the CDR3 reads TGCGCCAGCAGCTTGGAACTTATCCCCAGCACAGATACGCAGTATTTT. Amino acids: CASSLELIPSTDTQYF.

This clone was recorded a few times. Within the sample, other DNA sequences also encode this same CDR3. This chain connects TRBV29-1 to TRBJ1-1, with 8 nucleotides matching TRBD1. J lost 1 base, V lost 7 bases, and 2 bases had no gene match. CDR3 size: 12 residues. In germline, CDR1 is SQVTM, CDR2 ANQGSEA. Here the CDR3 DNA reads TGCAGCGGCGGACAGGGGAACACTGAAGCTTTCTTT. It translates to CSGGQGNTEAFF.